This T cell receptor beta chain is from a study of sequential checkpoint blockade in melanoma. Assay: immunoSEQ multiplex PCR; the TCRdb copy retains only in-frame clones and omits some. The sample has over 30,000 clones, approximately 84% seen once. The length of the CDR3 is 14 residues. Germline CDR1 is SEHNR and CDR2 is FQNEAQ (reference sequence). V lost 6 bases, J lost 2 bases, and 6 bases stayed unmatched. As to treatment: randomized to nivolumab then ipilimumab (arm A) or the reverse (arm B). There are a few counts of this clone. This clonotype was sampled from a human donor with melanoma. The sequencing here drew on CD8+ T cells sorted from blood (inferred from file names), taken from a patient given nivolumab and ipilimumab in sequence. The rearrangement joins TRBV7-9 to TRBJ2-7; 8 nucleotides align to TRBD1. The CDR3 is CASSLDRGTYEQYF. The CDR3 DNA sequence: TGTGCCAGCAGTCTCGACAGGGGCACCTACGAGCAGTACTTC. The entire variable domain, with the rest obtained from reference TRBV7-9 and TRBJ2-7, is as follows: DTGVSQNPRHKITKRGQNVTFRCDPISEHNRLYWYRQTLGQGPEFLTYFQNEAQLEKSRLLSDRFSAERPKGSFSTLEIQRTEQGDSAMYLCASSLDRGTYEQYFGPGTRLTVT.